These 19 T cell receptor beta chains were all obtained from the same sample, sequenced in a study of monozygotic twins with inflammatory bowel disease. TCRdb re-called the 5' RACE reads; every CDR3 protein appears as one record, without DNA. The sample features approximately 380,000 distinct CDR3 sequences, with about 2.5% in its top ten. Input material: blood. These receptors were obtained from a human donor with ulcerative colitis or Crohn's disease, or a healthy co-twin of an affected twin (not recorded which).

The chain employs TRBV20-1 and TRBJ2-3; TCRdb's D call of TRBD2 is untestable without DNA. The length of the CDR3 is 17 residues. Germline V gives CDR1 DFQATT, CDR2 SNEGSKA (reference sequence). The CDR3 loop is CSARDAELAGYTDTQYF.

The chain joins TRBV15 to TRBJ1-1; the D call of TRBD1 rests on TCRdb alone, since no DNA is present to check it. CDR3 length: 15 residues. Germline CDR1 is LNHNV and CDR2 is YYDKDF (reference sequence). The CDR3 reads CATSRKPRGNTEAFF.

The rearrangement links TRBV3-1 to TRBJ2-7; the D call from TCRdb, TRBD1, cannot be confirmed without DNA. The CDR3 sequence is 15 residues long. Per germline, CDR1 LGHDT and CDR2 YNNKEL (reference sequence). The CDR3: CASSQVSGPTYEQYF.

The chain links TRBV3-1 to TRBJ2-7; checking the TCRdb D call of TRBD1 is not possible without DNA. Germline CDR1 LGHDT, CDR2 YNNKEL (reference sequence). The CDR3 runs 15 residues. The CDR3 loop reads CASSQDRTRSYEQYF.

The chain is built from TRBV29-1 and TRBJ2-2; TCRdb outputs TRBD1, but without DNA this stays unchecked. CDR1 SQVTM and CDR2 ANQGSEA come from the germline V gene. The CDR3 covers 16 residues. The chain's CDR3 is CSVPTGGTVNTGELFF.

V is TRBV30 and J is TRBJ1-5. The CDR3 extends over 15 amino acids. Germline CDR1 and CDR2: GTSNPN and SVGIG (reference sequence). The CDR3 spells CAWSSGYTINQPQHF.

The rearrangement links TRBV12-3 or TRBV12-4 to TRBJ2-5. The CDR3 is 12 amino acids. CDR3 protein: CASSSPFETQYF.

The chain is built from TRBV12-3 or TRBV12-4 and TRBJ1-6; with no DNA, the TCRdb D assignment of TRBD1 cannot be verified. The CDR3 runs to 13 residues. The CDR3 sequence: CASSWDIVSPLHF.

The CDR3 region is CASSLDYGQASYEQYF. The V call is TRBV11-2, the J call TRBJ2-7; as DNA is missing, the TRBD1 call by TCRdb cannot be tested. CDR3 size: 16 residues. Per germline, CDR1 SGHAT and CDR2 FQNNGV.

This chain links TRBV3-1 with TRBJ1-4. CDR1 and CDR2 (germline): LGHDT, YNNKEL (reference sequence). The CDR3 has 13 residues. The CDR3 protein is CASSWSVNEKLFF.

J is TRBJ2-2 and V is TRBV21-1; TCRdb reports TRBD1, a call that lacks DNA to check it against. TRBV21-1 is shown as a pseudogene. The CDR3 is made up of 16 amino acids. CDR3 amino acids: CASSKGGTLNTGELFF.

This CDR3 is CAISDSGEYEQYF. The chain combines TRBV10-3 with TRBJ2-7; checking the TCRdb D call of TRBD2 is not possible without DNA. The CDR3 sequence is 13 residues long. The V gene's germline CDR1 is ENHRY and CDR2 SYGVKD.

The chain carries TRBV7-3 and TRBJ1-6; TCRdb's D call, TRBD1, is unchecked because there is no DNA. The CDR3 spans 16 residues. The germline V gene has CDR1 SGHTA and CDR2 FQGTGA. Here the CDR3 reads CASSSQGATYNSPLHF.

The gene calls are TRBV5-1 and TRBJ2-4; without DNA, the TCRdb call of TRBD1 cannot be checked. Germline values: CDR1 SGHRS, CDR2 YFSETQ. The CDR3 loop spans 16 amino acids. The CDR3 here is CASSPRTGGNPNIQYF.

The chain carries TRBV11-2 and TRBJ2-3; the D call from TCRdb, TRBD2, cannot be confirmed without DNA. This CDR3 is built from 15 residues. CDR1 and CDR2 from the germline V gene are SGHAT and FQNNGV. The CDR3 loop reads CASSLVVAGVDTQYF. The variable domain in full, with the rest retrieved from reference TRBV11-2 and TRBJ2-3, is EAGVAQSPRYKIIEKRQSVAFWCNPISGHATLYWYQQILGQGPKLLIQFQNNGVVDDSQLPKDRFSAERLKGVDSTLKIQPAKLEDSAVYLCASSLVVAGVDTQYFGPGTRLTVL.

V usage is TRBV27 and J usage is TRBJ2-1; TCRdb indicates TRBD1, and absent DNA this call remains unverified. CDR3 length: 16 amino acids. CDR1 is MNHEY and CDR2 is SMNVEV in the germline V gene (reference sequence). CDR3 in amino acids: CASSAARDREYYEQFF.

The chain couples TRBV20-1 to TRBJ1-2; TCRdb calls TRBD1, which cannot be checked without DNA. This CDR3 comprises 15 residues. Germline assignment: CDR1 DFQATT and CDR2 SNEGSKA (reference sequence). CDR3 amino acids: CSARDDRRGYYGYTF.

This sequence joins TRBV5-1 and TRBJ2-2; TCRdb returns TRBD1, unconfirmable since there is no DNA. Germline lookup yields CDR1 SGHRS and CDR2 YFSETQ. The CDR3 runs 18 residues. Here the CDR3 reads CASSLWLNDRVVTGELFF.

The chain recombines TRBV9 with TRBJ2-1; TCRdb reports TRBD2, a call that lacks DNA to check it against. CDR3 size: 19 residues. The germline CDR1 and CDR2 sequences are SGDLS and YYNGEE. The CDR3 loop reads CASSYLGLAGGLEYNEQFF.